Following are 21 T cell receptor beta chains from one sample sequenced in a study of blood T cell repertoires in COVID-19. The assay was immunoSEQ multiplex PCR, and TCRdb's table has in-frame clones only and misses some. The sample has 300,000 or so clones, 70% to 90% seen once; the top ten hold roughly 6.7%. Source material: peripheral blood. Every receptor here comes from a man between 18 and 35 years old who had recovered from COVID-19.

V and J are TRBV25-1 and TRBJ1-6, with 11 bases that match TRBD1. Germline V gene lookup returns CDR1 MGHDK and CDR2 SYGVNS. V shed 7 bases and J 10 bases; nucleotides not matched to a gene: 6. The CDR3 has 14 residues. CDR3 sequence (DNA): TGTGCCAGCACCTGGGACAGGGGGGAATCACCCCTCCACTTT. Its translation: CASTWDRGESPLHF. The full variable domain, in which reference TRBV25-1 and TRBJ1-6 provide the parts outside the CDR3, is EADIYQTPRYLVIGTGKKITLECSQTMGHDKMYWYQQDPGMELHLIHYSYGVNSTEKGDLSSESTVSRIRTEHFPLTLESARPSHTSQYLCASTWDRGESPLHFGNGTRLTVT.

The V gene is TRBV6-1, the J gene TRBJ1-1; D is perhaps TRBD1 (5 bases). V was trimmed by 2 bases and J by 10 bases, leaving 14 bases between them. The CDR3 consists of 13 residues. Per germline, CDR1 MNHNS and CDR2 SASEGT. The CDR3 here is CASSEYREGRAFF. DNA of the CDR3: TGTGCCAGCAGTGAATATCGGGAGGGGAGAGCTTTCTTT.

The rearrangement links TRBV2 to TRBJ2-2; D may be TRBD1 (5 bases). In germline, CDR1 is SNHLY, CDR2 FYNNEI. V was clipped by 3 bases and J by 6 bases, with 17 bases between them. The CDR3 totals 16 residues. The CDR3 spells CASSEKQVLDAGELFF. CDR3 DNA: TGTGCCAGCAGTGAGAAACAGGTATTGGACGCCGGGGAGCTGTTTTTT.

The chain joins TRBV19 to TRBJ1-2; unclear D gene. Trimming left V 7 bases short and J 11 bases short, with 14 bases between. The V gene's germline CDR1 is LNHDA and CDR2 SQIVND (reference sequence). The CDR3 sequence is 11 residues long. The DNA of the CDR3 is TGTGCCAGTAACAAGGGAGGAGAGTACACCTTC. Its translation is CASNKGGEYTF.

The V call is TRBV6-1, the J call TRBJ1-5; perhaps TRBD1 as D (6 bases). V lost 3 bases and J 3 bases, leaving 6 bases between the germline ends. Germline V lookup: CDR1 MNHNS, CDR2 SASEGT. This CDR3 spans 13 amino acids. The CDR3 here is CASSEGANQPQHF. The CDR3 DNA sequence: TGTGCCAGCAGTGAGGGGGCCAATCAGCCCCAGCATTTT.

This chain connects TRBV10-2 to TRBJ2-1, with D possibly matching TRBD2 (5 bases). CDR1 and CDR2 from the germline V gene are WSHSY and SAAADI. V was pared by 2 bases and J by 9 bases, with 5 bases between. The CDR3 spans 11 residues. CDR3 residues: CASSEGSEQFF. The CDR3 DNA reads TGCGCCAGCAGTGAGGGGAGTGAGCAGTTCTTC.

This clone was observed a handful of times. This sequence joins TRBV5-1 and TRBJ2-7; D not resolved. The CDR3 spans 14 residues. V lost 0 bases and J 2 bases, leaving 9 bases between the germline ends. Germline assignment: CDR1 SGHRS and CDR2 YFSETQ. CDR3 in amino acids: CASSLATETYEQYF. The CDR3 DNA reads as TGCGCCAGCAGCTTGGCGACTGAGACCTACGAGCAGTACTTC.

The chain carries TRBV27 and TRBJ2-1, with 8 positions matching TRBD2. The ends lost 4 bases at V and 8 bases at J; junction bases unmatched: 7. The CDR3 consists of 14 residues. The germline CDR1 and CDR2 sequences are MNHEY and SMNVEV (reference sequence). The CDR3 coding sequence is TGTGCCAGCAGTTCGAGTAGCGGGACCTATGAGCAGTTCTTC. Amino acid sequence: CASSSSSGTYEQFF.

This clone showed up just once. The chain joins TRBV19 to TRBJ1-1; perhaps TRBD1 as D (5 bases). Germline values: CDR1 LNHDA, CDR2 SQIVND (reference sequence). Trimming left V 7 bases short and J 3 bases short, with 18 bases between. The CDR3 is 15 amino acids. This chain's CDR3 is CASTLDSLGYTEAFF. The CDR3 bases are TGTGCCAGTACCCTAGACAGCCTGGGGTACACTGAAGCTTTCTTT.

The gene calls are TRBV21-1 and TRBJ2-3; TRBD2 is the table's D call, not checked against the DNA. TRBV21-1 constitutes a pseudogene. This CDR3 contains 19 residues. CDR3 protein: CAARIWGLAGDYCTDTQYF. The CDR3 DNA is TGTGCCGCCCGAATCTGGGGACTAGCGGGGGATTACTGCACAGATACGCAGTATTTT.

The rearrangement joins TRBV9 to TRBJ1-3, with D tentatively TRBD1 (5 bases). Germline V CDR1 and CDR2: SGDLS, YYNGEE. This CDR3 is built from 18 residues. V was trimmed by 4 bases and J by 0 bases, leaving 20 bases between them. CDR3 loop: CASSPRYRPTNSGNTIYF. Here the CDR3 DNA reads TGTGCCAGCAGCCCCCGTTACAGGCCTACGAACTCTGGAAACACCATATATTTT.

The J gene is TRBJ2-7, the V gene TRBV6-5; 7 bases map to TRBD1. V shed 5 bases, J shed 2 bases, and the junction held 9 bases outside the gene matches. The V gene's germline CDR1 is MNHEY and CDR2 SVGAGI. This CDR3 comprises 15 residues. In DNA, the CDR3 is TGTGCCAGCAGTCCTAAGACAGGGCCGCCCTACGAGCAGTACTTC. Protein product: CASSPKTGPPYEQYF.

The CDR3 nucleotides are TGTGCCAGCAGATTCCCCCGGGACAGGGGGCGCAGCACCGGGGAGCTGTTTTTT. Its translation is CASRFPRDRGRSTGELFF. This chain uses TRBV11-2 with TRBJ2-2; TRBD1 matches at 12 bases. Germline V gives CDR1 SGHAT, CDR2 FQNNGV. After removal of 6 bases from V and 4 bases from J, the junction contained 12 bases not matched to a gene. The CDR3 totals 18 residues.

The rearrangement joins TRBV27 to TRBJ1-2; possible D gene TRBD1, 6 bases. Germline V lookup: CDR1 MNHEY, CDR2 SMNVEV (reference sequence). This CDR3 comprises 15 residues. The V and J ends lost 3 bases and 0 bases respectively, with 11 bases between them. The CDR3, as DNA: TGTGCCAGCAGTTTCCGACAGGACACTAACTATGGCTACACCTTC. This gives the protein CASSFRQDTNYGYTF.

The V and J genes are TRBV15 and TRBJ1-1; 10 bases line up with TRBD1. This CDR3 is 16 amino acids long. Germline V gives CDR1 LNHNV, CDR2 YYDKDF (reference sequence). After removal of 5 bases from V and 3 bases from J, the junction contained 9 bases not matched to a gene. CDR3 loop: CATSPPGQGFDTEAFF. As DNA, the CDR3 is TGTGCCACCAGCCCTCCGGGACAGGGGTTCGACACTGAAGCTTTCTTT.

The CDR3 DNA reads as TGTGCCAGCAGTGAATTCTATGACAGTTACAATGAGCAGTTCTTC. It is translated as CASSEFYDSYNEQFF. The chain uses TRBV2 and TRBJ2-1; TRBD1 is a possible D gene (5 bases). This CDR3 is built from 15 residues. Trimming removed 2 bases from V and 4 bases from J, with 12 bases in between. The germline V gene has CDR1 SNHLY and CDR2 FYNNEI.

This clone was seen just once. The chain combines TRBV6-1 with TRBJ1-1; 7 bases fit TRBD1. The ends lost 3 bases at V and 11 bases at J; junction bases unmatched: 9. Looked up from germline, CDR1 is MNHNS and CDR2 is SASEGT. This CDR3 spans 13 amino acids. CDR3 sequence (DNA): TGTGCCAGCAGTGACCAGGGGGAGGCTTCTGCTTTCTTT. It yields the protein CASSDQGEASAFF.

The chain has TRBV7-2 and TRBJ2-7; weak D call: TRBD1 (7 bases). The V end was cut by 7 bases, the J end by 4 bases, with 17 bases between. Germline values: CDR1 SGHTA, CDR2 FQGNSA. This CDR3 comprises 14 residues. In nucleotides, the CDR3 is TGTGCCAGCACATATAGGGGGCGGGGATACGAGCAGTACTTC. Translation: CASTYRGRGYEQYF.

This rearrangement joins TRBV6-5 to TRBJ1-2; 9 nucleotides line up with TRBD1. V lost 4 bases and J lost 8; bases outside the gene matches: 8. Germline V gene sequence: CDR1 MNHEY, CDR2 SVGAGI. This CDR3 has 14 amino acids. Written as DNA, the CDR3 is TGTGCCAGCAGTTCTTGGACAGGGGAGAACGGCTACACCTTC. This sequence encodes CASSSWTGENGYTF.

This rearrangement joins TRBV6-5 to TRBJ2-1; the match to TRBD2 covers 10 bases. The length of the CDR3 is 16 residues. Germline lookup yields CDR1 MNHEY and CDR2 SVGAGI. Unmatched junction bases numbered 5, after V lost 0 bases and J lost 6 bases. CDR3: CASSYSLLAGVNEQFF. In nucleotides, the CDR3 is TGTGCCAGCAGTTACTCTCTTCTAGCGGGAGTCAATGAGCAGTTCTTC.

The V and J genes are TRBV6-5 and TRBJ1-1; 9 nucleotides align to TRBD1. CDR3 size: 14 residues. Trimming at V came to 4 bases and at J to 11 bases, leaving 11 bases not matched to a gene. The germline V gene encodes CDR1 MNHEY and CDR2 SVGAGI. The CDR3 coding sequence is TGTGCCAGCAGTTCCACAGGGGGCGAGAATCGGGCTTTCTTT. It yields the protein CASSSTGGENRAFF.